Listed below are T cell receptor beta chains from one sample, sequenced in a study of cytotoxic CD8 clonotypes in ibrutinib-treated CLL. TCRdb's table, derived via immunoSEQ multiplex PCR, lists solely in-frame clones and lacks some. The table shows just over 200,000 clones, with 70% to 75% occurring only once. The specimen was PBMCs, collected after 12 months of ibrutinib treatment. These receptors all come from a human donor with chronic lymphocytic leukemia. The CDR3 runs from the conserved cysteine through the conserved F or W. Each record gives: CDR3 DNA, CDR3 protein, D gene, J gene, clone size, V gene. D genes are given only for firm matches. Only part of the rows carry a size: once, few, many, or a class if the clone is expanded.

TGTGCCAGCAGCTTGATCGGGACAGGACTTGAAAAACTGTTTTTT | CASSLIGTGLEKLFF | TRBD1 | TRBJ1-4 | - | TRBV5-6
TGTGCCAGCAGCTTAGCAGTCCCAGCCTCTGGAAACACCATATATTTT | CASSLAVPASGNTIYF | - | TRBJ1-3 | - | TRBV7-6
TGTGCCAGCTCACCCCGGGGACTAGCTTCCTACAATGAGCAGTTCTTC | CASSPRGLASYNEQFF | TRBD2 | TRBJ2-1 | - | TRBV18
TGTGCCAGCATCGAAGTGGTACAGGCCTACAATGAGCAGTTCTTC | CASIEVVQAYNEQFF | - | TRBJ2-1 | - | TRBV7-9
TGTGCCAGCAGCGAAACTAACACCGGGGAGCTGTTTTTT | CASSETNTGELFF | - | TRBJ2-2 | - | TRBV7-3
TGTGCCATCAGTGTATGGAGCTACTCGCCCCAGCATTTT | CAISVWSYSPQHF | - | TRBJ1-5 | - | TRBV10-3
TGTGCCAGCTCACCGGGACAGGGGCAAGGCTACACCTTC | CASSPGQGQGYTF | TRBD1 | TRBJ1-2 | - | TRBV18
TGCAGTGTCCCCCATCAGTACGAGCAGTACTTC | CSVPHQYEQYF | - | TRBJ2-7 | once | TRBV20-1
TGTGCCAGCAGCGTAGACAGCGGGGGCAGAAATGAGCAGTTCTTC | CASSVDSGGRNEQFF | TRBD2 | TRBJ2-1 | - | TRBV9
TGTGCCTGGAGTAACCGGGACACTTTACCCTACAATGAGCAGTTCTTC | CAWSNRDTLPYNEQFF | - | TRBJ2-1 | - | TRBV30
TGTGCCAGCAGCGCACAGGGCCAATATGGCTACACCTTC | CASSAQGQYGYTF | - | TRBJ1-2 | - | TRBV11-2
TGCAGCGTTTCCGAGGGTATCCTCACTGAAGCTTTCTTT | CSVSEGILTEAFF | - | TRBJ1-1 | - | TRBV29-1
TGTGCTGGGGGAGTTTCCGGAGGGGACACTGAAGCTTTCTTT | CAGGVSGGDTEAFF | - | TRBJ1-1 | - | TRBV27
TGTGCCAGCAGCCCGACCAACGGGGGCCTAATGAACACTGAAGCTTTCTTT | CASSPTNGGLMNTEAFF | - | TRBJ1-1 | few | TRBV4-2
TGTGCCAGCAGTCCGGGGGAGGCCACTGAAGCTTTCTTT | CASSPGEATEAFF | - | TRBJ1-1 | - | TRBV27
TGCGCCAGCAGCCCGGGTCTGACTAGCGGCGGCACAGATACGCAGTATTTT | CASSPGLTSGGTDTQYF | TRBD2 | TRBJ2-3 | - | TRBV5-1
TGTGCCAGCAGCAACAGCCCCACAGATACGCAGTATTTT | CASSNSPTDTQYF | - | TRBJ2-3 | - | TRBV5-4
TGTGCCACCAGCAGAGCCCGGAGGGATACGCAGTATTTT | CATSRARRDTQYF | - | TRBJ2-3 | - | TRBV15
TGTGCCAGCAGCTTTACAGATCCTAACACTGAAGCTTTCTTT | CASSFTDPNTEAFF | - | TRBJ1-1 | - | TRBV7-6
TGTGCCAGCAGCTCGACAGGGAGCTCTGGGGCCAACGTCCTGACTTTC | CASSSTGSSGANVLTF | TRBD1 | TRBJ2-6 | - | TRBV2
TGTGCCAGCTCACCACCCGCGGGTGGCTACACCTTC | CASSPPAGGYTF | - | TRBJ1-2 | - | TRBV18
TGTGCCAGCAACCAAGGTACTAGCGGGGGGCAAAACAATGAGCAGTTCTTC | CASNQGTSGGQNNEQFF | TRBD2 | TRBJ2-1 | - | TRBV4-2
TGTGCCAGCAGTCGAACGGCGAGCTTAAACACCGGGGAGCTGTTTTTT | CASSRTASLNTGELFF | - | TRBJ2-2 | - | TRBV2
TGTGCTAGTGGTACCCAGCGGGGGCCTGAAGCTTTCTTT | CASGTQRGPEAFF | - | TRBJ1-1 | - | TRBV12-5
TGCGCCAGCAGCCCCACAGGTAGCTCTGGAAACACCATATATTTT | CASSPTGSSGNTIYF | - | TRBJ1-3 | - | TRBV5-1
TGTGCCAGCATGAAGACAGGTTCCTACACCGGGGAGCTGTTTTTT | CASMKTGSYTGELFF | - | TRBJ2-2 | few | TRBV6-1
TGTGCCAGCTCACCAAAGCCCCCGACAGGCCTCAAGGGTGAAAAACTGTTTTTT | CASSPKPPTGLKGEKLFF | - | TRBJ1-4 | - | TRBV18
TGTGCCAGTACTACCCACCGAGGGGGGGCGGGAGGCTACACCTTC | CASTTHRGGAGGYTF | - | TRBJ1-2 | - | TRBV19
TGTGCCTGGAGGTCCAGGAGCTCCTACGAGCAGTACTTC | CAWRSRSSYEQYF | - | TRBJ2-7 | once | TRBV30
TGTGCCAGCTCACCATTACCGGGCCCCTACGAGCAGTACTTC | CASSPLPGPYEQYF | - | TRBJ2-7 | - | TRBV18
TGTGCCAGCTGTATACAGGGCTCTGGAAACACCATATATTTT | CASCIQGSGNTIYF | - | TRBJ1-3 | few | TRBV2
TGTGCCAGCAGCTTAGATCCCGTGGGGCGAGGGGCCCAGTACTTC | CASSLDPVGRGAQYF | - | TRBJ2-5 | - | TRBV11-2
TGTGCCAGCAGCTTATTCTCCGGTCACGCTGAAGCTTTCTTT | CASSLFSGHAEAFF | - | TRBJ1-1 | many | TRBV7-3
TGTGCCAGCAGCTCCCCAGTTCAAGGGACTAATGAAAAACTGTTTTTT | CASSSPVQGTNEKLFF | - | TRBJ1-4 | - | TRBV7-9
TGTGCCAGCAGACACGACAGGGGAGAAAATCAGCCCCAGCATTTT | CASRHDRGENQPQHF | TRBD1 | TRBJ1-5 | - | TRBV6-5
TGCGCCAGCACCGAAACTGCCCACCCAAGACTCGATACTGAAGCTTTCTTT | CASTETAHPRLDTEAFF | - | TRBJ1-1 | - | TRBV4-1
TGTGCCAGCAGTTACTCTGCCATGGCCGCAGATACGCAGTATTTT | CASSYSAMAADTQYF | - | TRBJ2-3 | - | TRBV6-6
TGTGCCAGTAGTCCTCGGGAGCGATGGGGGGAGACCCAGTACTTC | CASSPRERWGETQYF | - | TRBJ2-5 | - | TRBV19
TGTGCCTGGAGTGTACACGAGAAAGGGCCCCAGCATTTT | CAWSVHEKGPQHF | - | TRBJ1-5 | few | TRBV30
TGCAGCGTTGGAGCGGGACACCAAAACTATGGCTACACCTTC | CSVGAGHQNYGYTF | - | TRBJ1-2 | - | TRBV29-1
TGTGCCAGCAGCTTGATTTCTAGCGGGAAGAATGAGCAGTTCTTC | CASSLISSGKNEQFF | TRBD2 | TRBJ2-1 | - | TRBV5-6